Listed here are 23 T cell receptor beta chains from one sample, sequenced in a study of cytomegalovirus exposure and HLA in healthy donors. PCR was performed using 60 Vbeta and 13 Jbeta primers. Generated by immunoSEQ multiplex PCR, the TCRdb table keeps only in-frame clones and is missing some. The repertoire holds roughly 120,000 clones, with 74% as singletons. Sequencing was performed on PBMCs. Receptor source: a woman in her forties or fifties in good health and CMV-seropositive.

This clone appeared a single time. V and J are TRBV2 and TRBJ2-5; possibly TRBD2 for D (6 bases). The CDR3 covers 14 residues. The germline V gene has CDR1 SNHLY and CDR2 FYNNEI. V was clipped by 7 bases and J by 5 bases, with 17 bases between them. The CDR3 here is CASKGGLVGETQYF. Written as DNA, the CDR3 is TGTGCCAGCAAAGGAGGGCTAGTCGGTGAGACCCAGTACTTC.

CDR3 sequence: CASSPRGGYTDTQYF. The CDR3 nucleotides are TGTGCCAGCTCACCACGCGGGGGCTACACAGATACGCAGTATTTT. This chain uses TRBV18 with TRBJ2-3, with D possibly TRBD2 on 7 matching bases. Trimming pared 1 base from V and 2 bases from J, leaving 10 bases between. The CDR3 has 15 amino acids. The germline CDR1 and CDR2 sequences are KGHSH and LQKENI.

The V and J genes are TRBV5-1 and TRBJ1-2; D gene ambiguous. The length of the CDR3 is 12 residues. The V and J ends lost 3 bases and 1 base respectively, with 4 bases between them. Germline V lookup: CDR1 SGHRS, CDR2 YFSETQ. The CDR3 region is CASSSNNYGYTF. The DNA of the CDR3 is TGCGCCAGCAGCTCCAATAACTATGGCTACACCTTC.

The chain couples TRBV6-5 to TRBJ2-7; tentatively, D is TRBD1 (6 bases). The germline CDR1 and CDR2 sequences are MNHEY and SVGAGI. The CDR3 is 15 residues long. Trimming shortened V by 6 bases and J by 5 bases, and 20 bases separated the two germline ends. The CDR3 DNA follows: TGTGCCAGCAGGTCGCCAGGGGCGCTTTCCCACGAGCAGTACTTC. It yields the protein CASRSPGALSHEQYF.

The chain combines TRBV4-1 with TRBJ2-7; 7 nucleotides agree with TRBD1. V lost 4 bases to trimming and J lost 0 bases; unmatched junction nucleotides: 6. This CDR3 has 15 amino acids. Germline V gene sequence: CDR1 MGHRA, CDR2 YSYEKL. CDR3 in DNA: TGCGCCAGCAGCCCTTCGGGACAGTCCTCCTACGAGCAGTACTTC. This gives the protein CASSPSGQSSYEQYF.

The genes are TRBV4-3 and TRBJ2-2; TRBD1 matches at 8 bases. J gave up 5 bases and V 0 bases, and 5 bases lay outside the gene matches. Germline values: CDR1 LGHNA, CDR2 YSLEER. The CDR3 spans 16 residues. CDR3 nucleotide sequence: TGCGCCAGCAGCCAAGATCCAGGGGGCGAAACCGGGGAGCTGTTTTTT. It encodes CASSQDPGGETGELFF.

V gene TRBV11-3 combines with J gene TRBJ2-1; maybe TRBD1 (5 bases). V lost 4 bases and J lost 5, with 12 bases in between. The CDR3 runs 14 residues. Looked up from germline, CDR1 is SGHNT and CDR2 is YENEEA. This CDR3 reads CASSSRTMNNEQFF. The CDR3, as DNA: TGTGCCAGCAGCTCCCGGACAATGAACAATGAGCAGTTCTTC.

The V and J genes are TRBV18 and TRBJ2-5, with 9 bases identical to TRBD1. Germline assignment: CDR1 KGHSH and CDR2 LQKENI. The CDR3 length is 16 residues. V was clipped by 2 bases and J by 0 bases; unmatched bases: 4. CDR3 loop: CASSPTGQGYQETQYF. The DNA of the CDR3 is TGTGCCAGCTCACCAACGGGACAGGGCTACCAAGAGACCCAGTACTTC. Complete variable domain (other parts from reference TRBV18 and TRBJ2-5): NAGVMQNPRHLVRRRGQEARLRCSPMKGHSHVYWYRQLPEEGLKFMVYLQKENIIDESGMPKERFSAEFPKEGPSILRIQQVVRGDSAAYFCASSPTGQGYQETQYFGPGTRLLVL.

This chain joins TRBV28 and TRBJ1-4; 8 bases agree with TRBD1. This CDR3 region has 17 residues. The germline gives CDR1 MDHEN, CDR2 SYDVKM. V lost 6 bases, J lost 0 bases, and 9 bases stayed unmatched. In DNA form, the CDR3 reads TGTGCCAGCAGGATGACAGGGGTCCGCGCAACTAATGAAAAACTGTTTTTT. Its translation: CASRMTGVRATNEKLFF. Based on the CDR3 plus reference TRBV28 and TRBJ1-4, the full variable domain is DVKVTQSSRYLVKRTGEKVFLECVQDMDHENMFWYRQDPGLGLRLIYFSYDVKMKEKGDIPEGYSVSREKKERFSLILESASTNQTSMYLCASRMTGVRATNEKLFFGSGTQLSVL.

The V and J genes are TRBV29-1 and TRBJ2-7; possible D gene TRBD2, 6 bases. The ends were cut back, 6 bases at V and 2 bases at J, with 20 bases in the middle. The germline V gene encodes CDR1 SQVTM and CDR2 ANQGSEA. The CDR3 consists of 15 residues. The CDR3 reads CSVVRLVSGTYEQYF. CDR3 coding DNA: TGCAGCGTCGTGCGACTAGTTTCTGGGACCTACGAGCAGTACTTC.

This clone was recorded a few times. The chain uses TRBV6-1 and TRBJ1-2; 7 nucleotides line up with TRBD1. From germline, CDR1 is MNHNS and CDR2 SASEGT. V gave up 4 bases and J gave up 0 bases; unmatched junction bases: 2. CDR3 length: 14 amino acids. The CDR3 is CASSVGTANYGYTF. The DNA of the CDR3 is TGTGCCAGCAGTGTAGGGACAGCTAACTATGGCTACACCTTC.

This clone showed up just a few times. The chain is built from TRBV6-1 and TRBJ1-6; D remains unclear. V dropped 7 bases and J dropped 0 bases, with 16 bases sitting between them. This CDR3 region has 17 residues. The germline gives CDR1 MNHNS, CDR2 SASEGT. DNA of the CDR3: TGTGCCAGCACTGAGGAGGGCTATAGCTCCTATAATTCACCCCTCCACTTT. It is translated as CASTEEGYSSYNSPLHF.

The rearrangement joins TRBV27 to TRBJ2-7, with a weak D call TRBD1 (6 bases). Germline assignment: CDR1 MNHEY and CDR2 SMNVEV (reference sequence). The V gene lost 5 bases and the J gene lost 7 bases, with 18 bases spanning the gap. This CDR3 contains 14 residues. The DNA for the CDR3 is TGTGCCAGCAGTCCACACTGGGGGCGATATGAGCAGTACTTC. Translated: CASSPHWGRYEQYF.

The chain has TRBV10-3 and TRBJ2-5, with TRBD1 as a possible D gene (6 bases). From germline, CDR1 is ENHRY and CDR2 SYGVKD. This CDR3 comprises 17 residues. Trimming took off 5 bases at V and 2 bases at J, with 21 bases between the two ends. CDR3 sequence (DNA): TGTGCCATCAGTCCTGGGACCACAGGGACGAGTCAAGAGACCCAGTACTTC. Its translation: CAISPGTTGTSQETQYF.

The V call is TRBV6-1, the J call TRBJ1-2; D is ambiguous. CDR3 length: 13 residues. Trimming took 7 bases from V and 3 from J, leaving 12 bases between them. Germline V gene data show CDR1 as MNHNS and CDR2 as SASEGT. CDR3 nucleotide sequence: TGTGCCAGCATTCCAACTTTGGACTATGGCTACACCTTC. Translation gives CASIPTLDYGYTF.

This clone was observed a few times. The chain employs TRBV5-4 and TRBJ2-3; D is unresolved. Looked up from germline, CDR1 is SGHNT and CDR2 is YYREEE (reference sequence). This CDR3 is 13 amino acids long. With 4 bases removed from V and 1 base from J, the gap between germline ends came to 7 bases. CDR3 DNA sequence: TGTGCCAGCAGCCTCCTAGGCACAGATACGCAGTATTTT. Amino acid sequence: CASSLLGTDTQYF.

This clone was recorded once. The chain is built from TRBV19 and TRBJ1-6, with 8 positions matching TRBD1. J gave up 8 bases and V 4 bases, and 10 bases lay outside the gene matches. Looked up from germline, CDR1 is LNHDA and CDR2 is SQIVND (reference sequence). The CDR3 length is 16 residues. DNA for the CDR3: TGTGCCAGTAGTAGGGACAGGAGTAAAGGTGATTCACCCCTCCACTTT. It encodes CASSRDRSKGDSPLHF. Full variable domain (remainder filled in from reference TRBV19 and TRBJ1-6): DGGITQSPKYLFRKEGQNVTLSCEQNLNHDAMYWYRQDPGQGLRLIYYSQIVNDFQKGDIAEGYSVSREKKESFPLTVTSAQKNPTAFYLCASSRDRSKGDSPLHFGNGTRLTVT.

This clone was counted only a few times. This chain uses TRBV6-1 with TRBJ1-2; TRBD1 matches at 9 bases. The CDR3 runs to 14 residues. After removal of 4 bases from V and 4 bases from J, the junction contained 4 bases not matched to a gene. Germline CDR1 MNHNS, CDR2 SASEGT. CDR3 coding DNA: TGTGCCAGCAGTGGGGGACAGGGCGTCTATGGCTACACCTTC. Translated, it gives CASSGGQGVYGYTF.

This clone was seen a single time. This chain links TRBV30 with TRBJ1-5; maybe TRBD1 (6 bases). CDR3 size: 16 residues. The V gene's germline CDR1 is GTSNPN and CDR2 SVGIG (reference sequence). V lost 2 bases to trimming and J lost 6 bases, with 20 bases between them. The CDR3 bases are TGTGCCTGGAGTAAGACAGGAAGGAGTCGAGGTCAGCCCCAGCATTTT. It encodes CAWSKTGRSRGQPQHF. Together with reference TRBV30 and TRBJ1-5, the CDR3 gives the full variable domain: SQTIHQWPATLVQPVGSPLSLECTVEGTSNPNLYWYRQAAGRGLQLLFYSVGIGQISSEVPQNLSASRPQDRQFILSSKKLLLSDSGFYLCAWSKTGRSRGQPQHFGDGTRLSIL.

The J gene is TRBJ1-2, the V gene TRBV27, with D possibly being TRBD1 (6 bases). The CDR3 is 17 amino acids. V shed 4 bases and J shed 8 bases, with 26 bases lying between them. Germline lookup yields CDR1 MNHEY and CDR2 SMNVEV (reference sequence). CDR3: CASSSPSSGGGLFGYTF. The DNA of the CDR3 is TGTGCCAGCAGTTCTCCATCATCCGGGGGGGGGCTATTCGGCTACACCTTC.

The J gene is TRBJ1-4, the V gene TRBV4-3, with 8 positions matching TRBD1. This CDR3 is built from 17 residues. The germline V gene encodes CDR1 LGHNA and CDR2 YSLEER. Trimming at V came to 0 bases and at J to 6 bases, leaving 9 bases not matched to a gene. The CDR3 sequence is CASSQEVVGTGDEKLFF. CDR3 sequence (DNA): TGCGCCAGCAGCCAAGAGGTTGTCGGGACAGGCGATGAAAAACTGTTTTTT.

This chain connects TRBV14 to TRBJ1-2; D gene ambiguous. The V end was cut by 1 base, the J end by 4 bases, with 10 bases between. Germline V gene sequence: CDR1 SGHDN, CDR2 FVKESK. This CDR3 comprises 14 residues. The CDR3 sequence is CASSQVSRSYGYTF. CDR3 nucleotide sequence: TGTGCCAGCAGCCAAGTTTCTAGGTCCTATGGCTACACCTTC.

This clone is deemed medium-sized (0.01 to 0.1%). The chain couples TRBV15 to TRBJ1-4; D remains ambiguous. V was shortened by 0 bases and J by 0 bases, with 8 bases between the two germline ends. This CDR3 has 16 residues. The V gene's germline CDR1 is LNHNV and CDR2 YYDKDF (reference sequence). The CDR3: CATSRDRGATNEKLFF. The CDR3 nucleotides read TGTGCCACCAGCAGAGATCGGGGAGCAACTAATGAAAAACTGTTTTTT.